What follows are 8 T cell receptor beta chains derived from one specimen sequenced in a study of blood T cell dynamics during melanoma immunotherapy. Some clones are missing from TCRdb's copy, which holds only in-frame ones; the method was immunoSEQ multiplex PCR. The sample carries approximately 13,000 clones, nearly 90% recorded once. The time point was: pre-treatment baseline. The source material was blood, sampled from a patient treated with checkpoint blockade. Source of these receptors: a human donor with melanoma.

The V call is TRBV7-9, the J call TRBJ2-3; 9 bases line up with TRBD1. The CDR3 covers 15 residues. Germline loops: CDR1 SEHNR, CDR2 FQNEAQ (reference sequence). V was clipped by 5 bases and J by 1 base; unmatched bases: 4. The CDR3 reads CASSPRTGGTDTQYF. The CDR3 coding sequence is TGTGCCAGCAGCCCGCGGACAGGGGGCACAGATACGCAGTATTTT. The full variable domain, rest sourced from reference TRBV7-9 and TRBJ2-3, is DTGVSQNPRHKITKRGQNVTFRCDPISEHNRLYWYRQTLGQGPEFLTYFQNEAQLEKSRLLSDRFSAERPKGSFSTLEIQRTEQGDSAMYLCASSPRTGGTDTQYFGPGTRLTVL.

The chain joins TRBV7-9 to TRBJ1-2; D ambiguous. In germline, CDR1 is SEHNR, CDR2 FQNEAQ (reference sequence). The V gene lost 4 bases and the J gene lost 6 bases, with 6 bases spanning the gap. CDR3 length equals 11 residues. This CDR3 is CASSSSHGYTF. Written as DNA, the CDR3 is TGTGCCAGCAGCTCCAGCCATGGCTACACCTTC.

V usage is TRBV9 and J usage is TRBJ2-1, with D possibly being TRBD2 (5 bases). Germline CDR1 and CDR2: SGDLS and YYNGEE. CDR3 length equals 15 residues. V was shortened by 4 bases and J by 9 bases, with 20 bases between the two germline ends. In DNA, the CDR3 is TGTGCCAGCAGCCTCCGAAGTTCCTATGGAGGTGAGCAGTTCTTC. Translated, it gives CASSLRSSYGGEQFF.

The chain carries TRBV19 and TRBJ2-1, with D maybe TRBD1 (7 bases). CDR1 LNHDA and CDR2 SQIVND come from the germline V gene (reference sequence). The CDR3 length is 15 residues. Trimming took off 5 bases at V and 6 bases at J, with 17 bases between the two ends. CDR3 residues: CASSAGSTGINEQFF. CDR3 in DNA: TGTGCCAGTAGTGCGGGGTCGACAGGGATCAATGAGCAGTTCTTC. Complete variable domain (other parts from reference TRBV19 and TRBJ2-1): DGGITQSPKYLFRKEGQNVTLSCEQNLNHDAMYWYRQDPGQGLRLIYYSQIVNDFQKGDIAEGYSVSREKKESFPLTVTSAQKNPTAFYLCASSAGSTGINEQFFGPGTRLTVL.

This chain joins TRBV19 and TRBJ1-1; D possibly corresponds to TRBD1 (5 bases). This CDR3 is 14 amino acids long. Trimming removed 0 bases from V and 4 bases from J, with 9 bases in between. Looked up from germline, CDR1 is LNHDA and CDR2 is SQIVND (reference sequence). CDR3 in DNA: TGTGCCAGTAGTATAGACAGGGTGAGCACTGAAGCTTTCTTT. Its protein is CASSIDRVSTEAFF.

Here the CDR3 DNA reads TGCGCCAGCAGCTTCCGGGGACAGGGAATAGCGTCGAGCACAGATACGCAGTATTTT. Protein sequence: CASSFRGQGIASSTDTQYF. The chain recombines TRBV4-1 with TRBJ2-3; 9 bases are shared with TRBD1. The junction had 15 bases not matched to a gene; V was cut back by 5 bases and J by 0 bases. Germline V gene lookup returns CDR1 MGHRA and CDR2 YSYEKL. The CDR3 extends over 19 amino acids.

This chain connects TRBV6-6 to TRBJ2-1; 9 positions agree with TRBD2. This CDR3 is built from 14 residues. Looked up from germline, CDR1 is MNHNY and CDR2 is SVGAGI (reference sequence). V shed 8 bases and J 4 bases; nucleotides not matched to a gene: 6. Here the CDR3 reads CASGVAGDYNEQFF. In DNA, the CDR3 is TGTGCCAGCGGGGTAGCGGGAGATTACAATGAGCAGTTCTTC.

This clone was observed a single time. The rearrangement joins TRBV27 to TRBJ2-3, with TRBD1 as a possible D gene (6 bases). There are 16 residues in the CDR3. Trimming pared 5 bases from V and 1 base from J, leaving 16 bases between. From germline, CDR1 is MNHEY and CDR2 SMNVEV (reference sequence). The CDR3 spells CASSTWTVKRTDTQYF. CDR3 nucleotide sequence: TGTGCCAGCAGTACCTGGACAGTGAAGCGCACAGATACGCAGTATTTT.